Each of the 30 T cell receptor beta chains below was sequenced from the same sample in a study of T cell responses to AZD1222 COVID-19 vaccine (dated by TCRdb to about 2021). The method behind the library was the immunoSEQ multiplex PCR assay. In its TCRdb copy, this immuneACCESS table keeps in-frame sequences only and misses some clones. Where compared with another copy, unresolved V genes explain less than half of these, and the others have no known cause. This sample is represented by a few hundred thousand clones; approximately 95% of them were singletons. Of the sample, around 0.6% is held by the ten largest clones. The label giving this sample's time point can be read as: baseline before first vaccination. This material consisted of peripheral blood, taken on day 0 of AZD1222 vaccination. The origin of the receptors is an adult in good health.

The chain joins TRBV28 to TRBJ1-6, with 8 positions matching TRBD1. The V segment lost 5 bases and the J segment 6 bases; nucleotides outside the gene matches: 6. The CDR3 has 15 residues. CDR1 is MDHEN, CDR2 SYDVKM, per germline. The CDR3 reads CASSGQGARNSPLHF. In nucleotides, the CDR3 is TGTGCCAGCAGTGGTCAGGGGGCTCGTAATTCACCCCTCCACTTT.

This chain connects TRBV28 to TRBJ1-2, with 9 bases lining up with TRBD1. V gave up 7 bases and J gave up 8 bases; unmatched junction bases: 8. Germline V gives CDR1 MDHEN, CDR2 SYDVKM. The CDR3 runs to 13 residues. CDR3 nucleotide sequence: TGTGCCAGCACTACAGGGGGCGAGGGGGGCTACACCTTC. Its protein is CASTTGGEGGYTF.

This sequence joins TRBV15 and TRBJ1-2; no clear D. This CDR3 spans 14 amino acids. In germline, CDR1 is LNHNV, CDR2 YYDKDF (reference sequence). V was clipped by 0 bases and J by 4 bases, with 9 bases between them. For the CDR3, the DNA is TGTGCCACCAGCAGAGAGGCGGCAGCCTATGGCTACACCTTC. Encoded protein: CATSREAAAYGYTF.

J is TRBJ1-5 and V is TRBV11-2; D not resolved. Trimming removed 2 bases from V and 0 bases from J, with 8 bases in between. The CDR3 spans 15 residues. CDR1 is SGHAT and CDR2 is FQNNGV in the germline V gene. CDR3 loop: CASSLHTGSNQPQHF. In DNA form, the CDR3 reads TGTGCCAGCAGCTTACATACGGGTAGCAATCAGCCCCAGCATTTT.

The rearrangement joins TRBV5-1 to TRBJ1-2; D unresolved. Germline V gene sequence: CDR1 SGHRS, CDR2 YFSETQ. The CDR3 contains 13 residues. The V gene lost 0 bases and the J gene lost 10 bases, with 13 bases spanning the gap. The CDR3 DNA follows: TGCGCCAGCAGCTTGGCCAGACCGGCTGACTACACCTTC. It is translated as CASSLARPADYTF.

J is TRBJ1-1 and V is TRBV20-1, with D tentatively TRBD1 (6 bases). The V end was cut by 3 bases, the J end by 1 base, with 9 bases between. Germline lookup yields CDR1 DFQATT and CDR2 SNEGSKA (reference sequence). The CDR3 consists of 13 residues. CDR3 nucleotide sequence: TGCAGTGCTAGTTGGGGGCAGAACACTGAAGCTTTCTTT. Translating gives CSASWGQNTEAFF.

The chain carries TRBV28 and TRBJ2-1, with D possibly being TRBD1 (5 bases). CDR3 length: 14 amino acids. V lost 6 bases, J lost 1 base, and 10 bases lay in between. The germline V gene has CDR1 MDHEN and CDR2 SYDVKM. CDR3 in amino acids: CASRDRGSYNEQFF. The CDR3 DNA is TGTGCCAGCAGAGATAGGGGTTCCTACAATGAGCAGTTCTTC.

This clone has at least ten counts. At one boundary the junction diverges from the germline segment, which might be a read error. This chain joins TRBV4-1 and TRBJ2-1; TRBD2 matches at 7 bases. The length of the CDR3 is 11 residues. Germline lookup yields CDR1 MGHRA and CDR2 YSYEKL. CDR3 loop: CASALGGNKIF. The CDR3 DNA reads TGCGCCAGCGCGTTGGGGGGGAACAAGATCTTC.

On this clone: Germline and junction disagree at one end, which may indicate a read error. The chain combines TRBV4-1 with TRBJ2-3; the match to TRBD2 covers 9 bases. Germline V gene data show CDR1 as MGHRA and CDR2 as YSYEKL. This CDR3 is built from 18 residues. The CDR3 reads CASSQERLAGSRTGTQYF. The CDR3 nucleotides read TGCGCCAGCAGCCAAGAACGGCTAGCGGGGTCCCGCACAGGTACGCAGTATTTT.

The J gene is TRBJ1-2, the V gene TRBV28; D gene unclear. The CDR3 length is 13 residues. The germline CDR1 and CDR2 sequences are MDHEN and SYDVKM. The V gene lost 7 bases and the J gene lost 5 bases, with 14 bases spanning the gap. The CDR3 DNA follows: TGTGCCAGCACCAAGTTTTTGCATTATGGCTACACCTTC. It translates to CASTKFLHYGYTF.

The chain recombines TRBV6-5 with TRBJ1-4; D unclear. Trimming pared 6 bases from V and 6 bases from J, leaving 17 bases between. The CDR3 is made up of 15 amino acids. In germline, CDR1 is MNHEY, CDR2 SVGAGI. The CDR3 region has the DNA TGTGCCAGCAGATCCAAGCTGTCGTCGGATGAAAAACTGTTTTTT. Its protein is CASRSKLSSDEKLFF.

Notes on this clone: One end of the junction is discordant with germline, which a read error may explain. V gene TRBV7-3 combines with J gene TRBJ2-1; TRBD1 aligns across 12 bases. CDR3 length: 16 amino acids. Germline CDR1 reads SGHTA; CDR2 reads FQGTGA. The chain's CDR3 is CASSLTGTGGINEQFF. The DNA of the CDR3 is TGTGCCAGCAGCCTAACCGGGACAGGGGGCATTAATGAGCAGTTCTTC.

This clone was seen once. The rearrangement joins TRBV27 to TRBJ2-7; 7 nucleotides match TRBD2. Germline assignment: CDR1 MNHEY and CDR2 SMNVEV (reference sequence). The ends lost 0 bases at V and 5 bases at J; junction bases unmatched: 7. This CDR3 comprises 15 residues. The CDR3 DNA follows: TGTGCCAGCAGTTTATCCCGCGGGGGTTCTCACGAGCAGTACTTC. Translated, it gives CASSLSRGGSHEQYF.

The gene calls are TRBV9 and TRBJ1-2; D uncertain. Germline CDR1 is SGDLS and CDR2 is YYNGEE. The CDR3 runs 13 residues. The V end was cut by 1 base, the J end by 8 bases, with 12 bases between. The CDR3 reads CASSVSVLWGYTF. The DNA for the CDR3 is TGTGCCAGCAGCGTATCTGTCTTGTGGGGCTACACCTTC.

V and J are TRBV3-1 (or the pseudogene TRBV3-2) and TRBJ1-6, with TRBD1 matching over 7 bases. The CDR3 consists of 16 residues. V was clipped by 1 base and J by 3 bases; unmatched bases: 3. From germline, CDR1 is LGHDT and CDR2 YNNKEL (reference sequence). CDR3 DNA sequence: TGTGCCAGCAGCCAAGGGACAGGCGACTATAATTCACCCCTCCACTTT. Translation gives CASSQGTGDYNSPLHF.

The chain combines TRBV7-9 with TRBJ1-5; D might be TRBD1 (6 bases). The CDR3 covers 16 residues. CDR1 and CDR2 from the germline V gene are SEHNR and FQNEAQ (reference sequence). V lost 1 base, J lost 0 bases, and 10 bases lay in between. In DNA form, the CDR3 reads TGTGCCAGCAGCTTAGGGGGACATGATAGCAATCAGCCCCAGCATTTT. Translating it yields CASSLGGHDSNQPQHF.

This chain links TRBV5-1 with TRBJ2-1; 7 bases match TRBD2. Germline CDR1 is SGHRS and CDR2 is YFSETQ. V shed 0 bases and J 11 bases; nucleotides not matched to a gene: 11. This CDR3 spans 15 amino acids. CDR3 region: CASSLGWEGGHKQFF. The CDR3 DNA is TGCGCCAGCAGCTTGGGATGGGAGGGCGGACATAAGCAGTTCTTC. Full variable domain (rest looked up from reference TRBV5-1 and TRBJ2-1): KAGVTQTPRYLIKTRGQQVTLSCSPISGHRSVSWYQQTPGQGLQFLFEYFSETQRNKGNFPGRFSGRQFSNSRSEMNVSTLELGDSALYLCASSLGWEGGHKQFFGPGTRLTVL.

J is TRBJ2-7 and V is TRBV2; 9 bases align to TRBD2. There are 16 residues in the CDR3. Germline V gene sequence: CDR1 SNHLY, CDR2 FYNNEI. The ends lost 4 bases at V and 4 bases at J; junction bases unmatched: 11. CDR3 sequence (DNA): TGTGCCAGCAGTGCTGGCTTAGCGGGAGTTGGGTACGAGCAGTACTTC. It translates to CASSAGLAGVGYEQYF.

The chain recombines TRBV5-1 with TRBJ2-6; the D call may be TRBD1 or TRBD2 (5 bases each). CDR3 length: 15 amino acids. Per germline, CDR1 SGHRS and CDR2 YFSETQ. Trimming removed 10 bases from V and 0 bases from J, with 14 bases in between. The CDR3 DNA is TGCGCCGTGGGGGACCCAGGCTCTGGGGCCAACGTCCTGACTTTC. It translates to CAVGDPGSGANVLTF.

V usage is TRBV7-9 and J usage is TRBJ1-5, with D perhaps matching TRBD1 (5 bases). V lost 1 base and J lost 0, with 13 bases in between. The CDR3 runs to 17 residues. CDR1 is SEHNR, CDR2 FQNEAQ, per germline (reference sequence). The CDR3: CASSLVGSGRSNQPQHF. The CDR3 nucleotides are TGTGCCAGCAGCTTAGTGGGATCGGGACGTAGCAATCAGCCCCAGCATTTT.

The chain has TRBV4-1 and TRBJ2-1, with D tentatively TRBD1 (6 bases). The length of the CDR3 is 14 residues. Germline CDR1 and CDR2: MGHRA and YSYEKL. V was shortened by 6 bases and J by 7 bases, with 16 bases between the two germline ends. In DNA, the CDR3 is TGCGCCAGCAGACCCGGGACAAGATCTAATGAGCAGTTCTTC. It is translated as CASRPGTRSNEQFF.

The chain recombines TRBV6-5 with TRBJ1-4; D gene ambiguous. Trimming removed 6 bases from V and 0 bases from J, with 11 bases in between. This CDR3 contains 15 residues. Germline V gene data show CDR1 as MNHEY and CDR2 as SVGAGI. In DNA form, the CDR3 reads TGTGCCAGCAGGCGGACGGAGGCAACTAATGAAAAACTGTTTTTT. Amino acids: CASRRTEATNEKLFF.

The rearrangement uses TRBV7-9 and TRBJ1-6; D gene uncertain. Between the trimmed V and J ends, which lost 4 bases and 8 bases, there was a span of 15 bases. Germline V gene sequence: CDR1 SEHNR, CDR2 FQNEAQ (reference sequence). The CDR3 runs to 15 residues. For the CDR3, the DNA is TGTGCCAGCAGCTATGGTGGGAACTCACATTCACCCCTCCACTTT. Its translation is CASSYGGNSHSPLHF.

This chain joins TRBV2 and TRBJ2-1, with D perhaps matching TRBD1 or TRBD2 (5 bases each). CDR3 length: 14 amino acids. Trimming shortened V by 4 bases and J by 8 bases, and 15 bases separated the two germline ends. The germline gives CDR1 SNHLY, CDR2 FYNNEI. The CDR3 loop reads CASSGGTGGDEQFF. CDR3 DNA: TGTGCCAGCAGTGGAGGGACCGGTGGCGATGAGCAGTTCTTC.

This clone has a handful of counts. J is TRBJ1-2 and V is TRBV25-1; TRBD1 matches 7 bases. The V segment lost 6 bases and the J segment 5 bases; nucleotides outside the gene matches: 15. The germline gives CDR1 MGHDK, CDR2 SYGVNS. The CDR3 spans 16 residues. The CDR3 spells CASSLPRQGYFYGYTF. Here the CDR3 DNA reads TGTGCCAGCAGCCTTCCGCGACAGGGATATTTTTATGGCTACACCTTC.

The rearrangement links TRBV28 to TRBJ1-1; D remains ambiguous. The germline CDR1 and CDR2 sequences are MDHEN and SYDVKM. The CDR3 contains 11 residues. V lost 7 bases to trimming and J lost 2 bases, with 5 bases between them. The CDR3 is CASTYNTEAFF. CDR3 DNA sequence: TGTGCCAGCACTTATAACACTGAAGCTTTCTTT.

In its sample, this clone was seen a few times. This chain connects TRBV6-1 to TRBJ1-1; D gene unclear. This CDR3 has 13 amino acids. Germline CDR1 reads MNHNS; CDR2 reads SASEGT. V gave up 4 bases and J gave up 0 bases, with 6 bases separating them. This chain's CDR3 is CASSGRLNTEAFF. DNA for the CDR3: TGTGCCAGCAGTGGACGGTTGAACACTGAAGCTTTCTTT.

CDR3 amino acids: CASSADPTEQYF. DNA for the CDR3: TGCGCCAGCAGCGCGGACCCCACCGAGCAGTACTTC. V usage is TRBV5-1 and J usage is TRBJ2-7; D not resolved. Germline CDR1 and CDR2: SGHRS and YFSETQ. Deletions cut 4 bases from V and 6 bases from J, with 11 bases between. CDR3 size: 12 residues.

V is TRBV10-3 and J is TRBJ1-5; no clear D gene. The CDR3 runs to 13 residues. The V end lost 2 bases, the J end lost 6 bases, and 8 bases lay between the germline ends. CDR1 is ENHRY, CDR2 SYGVKD, per germline. The CDR3 here is CAISEAAGQPQHF. CDR3 sequence (DNA): TGTGCCATCAGTGAGGCAGCCGGTCAGCCCCAGCATTTT.

J is TRBJ2-7 and V is TRBV28; 7 bases are a match to TRBD1. Germline V gene data show CDR1 as MDHEN and CDR2 as SYDVKM. The CDR3 contains 12 residues. Germline trimming cut 8 bases from V and 5 bases from J; bases unmatched to any gene: 6. CDR3 bases: TGTGCCAGCCGCTTGACAGGGAACGAGCAGTACTTC. It is translated as CASRLTGNEQYF.